The 6 T cell receptor beta chains presented below share a single source sample, sequenced in a study of cytomegalovirus exposure and HLA in healthy donors. PCR primers comprised 60 Vbeta and 13 Jbeta primers. Clones were sequenced by immunoSEQ multiplex PCR, and TCRdb holds only the in-frame ones, with some missing. The sample contains roughly 180,000 clones, 80% to 90% of which appear only once. Input material: PBMCs. These receptors all come from a man between 18 and 35 years old in good health and CMV-seropositive.

This chain joins TRBV6-5 and TRBJ2-7; weak D call: TRBD2 (6 bases). The CDR3 has 14 residues. V lost 6 bases and J 5 bases, leaving 17 bases between the germline ends. The germline V gene encodes CDR1 MNHEY and CDR2 SVGAGI. The CDR3 nucleotides read TGTGCCAGCAGCGTGGAGGGCGCCTTCCACGAGCAGTACTTC. It specifies CASSVEGAFHEQYF.

The rearrangement joins TRBV10-1 to TRBJ2-7; a possible D gene is TRBD1 (6 bases). Trimming left V 3 bases short and J 0 bases short, with 12 bases between. Germline CDR1 is WNHNN and CDR2 is SYGVQD (reference sequence). This CDR3 contains 15 residues. CDR3 sequence (DNA): TGCGCCAGCAGTGAATATGGGACACCCTCCTACGAGCAGTACTTC. The encoded protein is CASSEYGTPSYEQYF.

The CDR3 is CASSPSGQGARNTEAFF. The CDR3 DNA sequence: TGTGCCAGCAGTCCATCCGGACAGGGGGCGAGGAACACTGAAGCTTTCTTT. J is TRBJ1-1 and V is TRBV27, with TRBD1 matching 11 bases. J gave up 1 base and V 5 bases, and 9 bases lay outside the gene matches. CDR1 and CDR2 (germline): MNHEY, SMNVEV (reference sequence). This CDR3 contains 17 residues.

This chain joins TRBV21-1 and TRBJ2-5; TRBD2 is taken as the D call from the table, unchecked against the DNA. TRBV21-1 is noted as a pseudogene. The CDR3 covers 16 residues. CDR3 residues: CASSQTRERGQETQYF. The CDR3 DNA follows: TGTGCCAGCAGCCAAACCAGGGAACGGGGGCAAGAGACCCAGTACTTC.

This rearrangement joins TRBV10-1 to TRBJ1-1; tentatively, D is TRBD1 (6 bases). The length of the CDR3 is 16 residues. Germline V gene lookup returns CDR1 WNHNN and CDR2 SYGVQD (reference sequence). V was cut by 8 bases and J by 6 bases, with 25 bases left in between. As DNA, the CDR3 is TGCGCCAGCTCAAATTTAACAGGGTTGTACTTCGCTGAAGCTTTCTTT. Translating it yields CASSNLTGLYFAEAFF.

On this clone: At one end the junction does not follow the germline gene, possibly because of a read error. The chain links TRBV7-9 to TRBJ2-3; 7 nucleotides line up with TRBD2. The CDR3 has 13 residues. Looked up from germline, CDR1 is SEHNR and CDR2 is FQNEAQ (reference sequence). The CDR3 reads CTSRGGGVDTQYF. In DNA, the CDR3 is TGTACCAGCCGCGGGGGTGGTGTAGATACGCAGTATTTT. The entire variable domain, with the rest obtained from reference TRBV7-9 and TRBJ2-3, is as follows: DTGVSQNPRHKITKRGQNVTFRCDPISEHNRLYWYRQTLGQGPEFLTYFQNEAQLEKSRLLSDRFSAERPKGSFSTLEIQRTEQGDSAMYLCTSRGGGVDTQYFGPGTRLTVL.